The entry below describes one TCR beta chain. As yet, its antigen is unknown. Assay used: immunoSEQ multiplex PCR; TCRdb lists only in-frame clones, some missing. The sample records 60,000 to 85,000 clones, over 75% being singletons. Germline-derived CDR1 and CDR2 are SGHNT and YYREEE (reference sequence). This CDR3 has 16 residues. The germline V and J ends were trimmed by 0 bases and 6 bases, with 16 bases remaining between them. This record comes from a study of OX40 agonist ivuxolimab in advanced cancers. Study results and caveats: Compared with others, partial responders at 0.1-3.0 mg/kg displayed clonal expansion among the lowest.

The receptor was derived from an adult with an advanced solid tumor such as melanoma, head and neck, liver or kidney cancer. V and J are TRBV5-4 and TRBJ2-1; D may match TRBD1 or TRBD2 (6 bases each). Sequenced material: CD4+ or CD8+ T cells sorted from blood, taken in a trial of the OX40 agonist ivuxolimab. The DNA for the CDR3 is TGTGCCAGCAGCTTGGGGGTTAGCGGAGGGGGCAATGAGCAGTTCTTC. Translated, it gives CASSLGVSGGGNEQFF.